This is a list of T cell receptor beta chains from one sample in a study of blood T cells in healthy people across ages. TCRdb passed the 5' RACE reads through MiXCR, listing each CDR3 protein once. Seen here are around 500,000 distinct CDR3 sequences, roughly a quarter observed once, and the top ten hold about 3.3%. These data were also reused for a study on T cells of mothers and their children.

Material: blood. All receptors derive from a boy aged 2 to 10 in good health. Each CDR3 is given with its conserved first and last residue. Each record gives: V gene, clone size, D gene, J gene, CDR3 protein, CDR3 DNA. D genes are given only for firm matches. Rows give clone size only sometimes, using once, few, many, or a class for an expanded clone.

>TRBV19|-|-|TRBJ2-1
CASSIISGQGFGNEQFF
TGTGCCAGTAGTATTATTAGCGGGCAGGGGTTTGGGAATGAGCAGTTCTTC
>TRBV10-3|-|-|TRBJ1-2
CAISEGWADGYTF
TGTGCCATCAGTGAGGGATGGGCAGACGGCTACACCTTC
>TRBV5-1|-|-|TRBJ2-7
CASSLVSGITGEQYF
TGCGCCAGCAGCTTGGTCTCCGGGATCACGGGCGAGCAGTACTTC
>TRBV12-3/TRBV12-4|-|TRBD1|TRBJ2-1
CASSLFRDRGDEQFF
TGTGCCAGCAGTCTCTTCCGGGACAGGGGCGATGAGCAGTTCTTC
>TRBV2|-|-|TRBJ2-7
CAGRTDSYEQYF
TGTGCCGGAAGGACAGACTCCTACGAGCAGTACTTC
>TRBV6-5|many|TRBD1|TRBJ2-5
CASSSRDSQETQYF
TGTGCCAGCAGTTCTAGGGACAGTCAAGAGACCCAGTACTTC
>TRBV10-3|few|-|TRBJ1-1
CAIKDSANTEAFF
TGTGCCATCAAAGACAGTGCCAACACTGAAGCTTTCTTT
>TRBV9|few|-|TRBJ2-5
CASSVRGGRQETQYF
TGTGCCAGCAGCGTAAGGGGGGGACGGCAAGAGACCCAGTACTTC
>TRBV7-8|-|TRBD2|TRBJ2-5
CASSPQAGGAETQYF
TGTGCCAGCAGCCCCCAAGCGGGGGGCGCAGAGACCCAGTACTTC
>TRBV7-9|-|-|TRBJ1-1
CASSLALGGNTEAFF
TGTGCCAGCAGCTTAGCGCTTGGGGGGAACACTGAAGCTTTCTTT
>TRBV24-1|-|-|TRBJ2-5
CATSAPTSQYF
TGTGCCACCAGTGCCCCGACGTCGCAGTACTTC
>TRBV6-1|few|TRBD1|TRBJ2-7
CASRDRGGDEQYF
TGTGCCAGCAGGGACAGGGGGGGGGACGAGCAGTACTTC
>TRBV5-1|few|TRBD2|TRBJ2-5
CASSLAGGFSIASSQETQYF
TGCGCCAGCAGCTTGGCGGGGGGATTCAGCATCGCATCAAGCCAAGAGACCCAGTACTTC
>TRBV4-2|-|TRBD1|TRBJ1-3
CASSQGPGTGGLISGNTIYF
TGTGCCAGCAGCCAAGGCCCCGGGACAGGGGGCTTAATCTCTGGAAACACCATATATTTT
>TRBV20-1|-|-|TRBJ1-2
CSARVKQQSYGYTF
TGCAGTGCTAGAGTGAAACAGCAAAGCTATGGCTACACCTTC
>TRBV10-3|-|TRBD1|TRBJ2-7
CAISEGQADEQYF
TGTGCCATCAGTGAAGGACAGGCGGACGAGCAGTACTTC
>TRBV7-2|-|-|TRBJ2-5
CASSLGRGIQETQYF
TGTGCCAGCAGCTTAGGTCGGGGTATCCAAGAGACCCAGTACTTC
>TRBV20-1|few|-|TRBJ1-2
CSASGRGPLYGYTF
TGCAGTGCTAGTGGCCGGGGGCCCCTCTATGGCTACACCTTC
>TRBV6-5|few|-|TRBJ2-7
CASSYGVDSPEQYF
TGTGCCAGCAGTTACGGAGTCGATTCCCCCGAGCAGTACTTC